This TCR beta chain is from a study of T cells in women clearing cervical HPV infection. This CDR3 spans 15 amino acids. Per germline, CDR1 SGHVS and CDR2 FQNEAQ. After removal of 5 bases from V and 2 bases from J, the junction contained 6 bases not matched to a gene. A word on this clone: The read stops 3 residues short of the end of the CDR3; the missing end is completed from the germline J gene.

The table came from immunoSEQ multiplex PCR; TCRdb's copy has only in-frame clones and leaves some out. Its clone listing holds some 46,000 clones. This rearrangement joins TRBV7-8 to TRBJ2-3; TRBD2 aligns across 8 bases. The specimen was blood buffy coat. The receptor comes from a woman between 18 and 70 years old with a cervical HPV16 infection that either progressed to CIN3+ or cleared (not recorded which). Partial CDR3 DNA: TGTGCCAGCAGCACCCGGACTAGCTTCACAGATACG. Protein: CASSTRTSFTDT. The whole CDR3 is CASSTRTSFTDTQYF.